This T cell receptor (beta chain) was captured by sequencing in a study of blood T cell repertoires in COVID-19 (TCRdb year 2020). Broadly, across the study: Samples covering the acute and convalescent phases of COVID-19 were provided by collaborators in the United States, Italy and Spain. Where HLA class I and class II types were available, the types were taken from metadata supplied by the sample provider, not from assay-based typing. Sample metadata almost always included a de-identified subject ID, COVID-19 status, age in years and sex. The repertoires were made available in a free public database intended to serve as a resource for research on the immune response to SARS-CoV-2. Subjects who had been exposed to COVID-19, were actively infected with it, or had recovered from it provided the deeply sampled blood TCRbeta repertoires that made up the dataset. The material from the prospective study consisted of cDNA or gDNA derived from T cells, B-cell-depleted T cells, or PBMCs. Samples were obtained from the ongoing ImmuneRACE study (first 160 participants) and from about 1,300 subjects provided by 6 global collaborators.

Each collaborating institution followed its own protocols to collect whole blood in K2EDTA tubes. For TCRbeta analysis, collaborators shipped samples as frozen whole blood, isolated PBMCs, or DNA extracted from either of those sample types. Concerning this clone: It has no known antigen specificity. Base qualities were left out, and no much larger clone turns up one base away. Other DNA variants within this sample encode the same CDR3.

Paper-wide results and their limitations: How much clinical and demographic metadata was included differed by source and by participant, and the metadata was provided uncurated.

V is cut back by 3 bases and J by 2 bases, with 0 bases in the junction unmatched. From its cysteine to its phenylalanine, the CDR3 spans 13 amino acids. Of all the DNA, just the CDR3 is kept, 39 bases in frame from base 1. From the germline V gene, CDR1 is SGHDN and CDR2 is FVKESK. TCRbeta CDR3 regions were amplified from genomic DNA using the immunoSEQ Assay, a bias-controlled multiplex PCR. The paper's processing steps were these. The number of nucleated cells in each sample was estimated from the amplification of reference gene primers within the assay. To quantify the absolute abundance of each unique TCRbeta CDR3 rearrangement, sequence reads were collapsed and filtered. For each sample, productive Simpson clonality was calculated as the square root of Simpson's diversity index over productive rearrangements. The table comes from immuneACCESS by way of TCRdb, which keeps in-frame sequences with V and J called. Part of the clones is missing from these tables; in studies checked, under half for an unresolved V gene and the rest for unknown reasons. D and trimming come from the DNA, and the V and J calls and clone size come from that table. This sample lists approximately 210,000 clones; roughly 94% were detected once. 1.2% of the sample is taken by the ten largest.

Source material: peripheral blood. Recombination linked TRBV14 to TRBJ1-2, with 7 bases aligning to TRBD1. This TCR was sampled from a man younger than 45 with acute or convalescent COVID-19. The DNA sequence is given as TGTGCCAGCAGCCAGGGACAGAACTATGGCTACACCTTC. This codes for CASSQGQNYGYTF.